The rows below give T cell receptor beta chains drawn from one sample of a study of blood T cell repertoires in COVID-19. The method was immunoSEQ multiplex PCR; TCRdb's version includes in-frame clones alone and lacks a portion of them. The sample records approximately 170,000 clones, around 79% being singletons. The sequencing input was PBMCs or T cells enriched from blood (not recorded which). These receptors originate from a woman in her 70s in a cohort exposed to, infected with or recovered from COVID-19 (not recorded which). The CDR3 runs from the conserved cysteine through the conserved F or W. The D gene is left open where the match is weak. Clone size is not always given. Where it is, it says once, few, many or a class for expanded clones.

j_call | cdr3_length | clone_size | v_call | d_call | cdr3_aa | cdr3_nt
TRBJ2-5 | 16 | - | TRBV7-3 | TRBD2 | CASSPRLAGEQETQYF | TGTGCCAGCAGCCCGCGACTAGCGGGAGAACAAGAGACCCAGTACTTC
TRBJ2-1 | 14 | - | TRBV5-1 | - | CASSEQVSANEQFF | TGCGCCAGCAGCGAACAGGTGTCGGCCAATGAGCAGTTCTTC
TRBJ2-1 | 13 | - | TRBV12-3/TRBV12-4 | - | CASSPPFPAEQFF | TGTGCCAGCAGCCCGCCCTTTCCAGCGGAGCAGTTCTTC
TRBJ2-7 | 14 | - | TRBV18 | TRBD1 | CASSPPGTASEQYF | TGTGCCAGCTCACCGCCCGGGACAGCCTCCGAGCAGTACTTC
TRBJ1-4 | 15 | - | TRBV6-6 | TRBD1 | CASSYPQGQGEKLFF | TGTGCCAGCAGTTACCCCCAGGGACAGGGTGAAAAACTGTTTTTT
TRBJ1-1 | 15 | - | TRBV29-1 | - | CSVQRGFGLNTEAFF | TGCAGCGTCCAAAGAGGGTTCGGTTTGAACACTGAAGCTTTCTTT
TRBJ2-2 | 15 | - | TRBV28 | - | CASSSLGIGTGELFF | TGTGCCAGCAGCTCACTAGGGATCGGGACCGGGGAGCTGTTTTTT
TRBJ1-4 | 14 | - | TRBV28 | - | CASSFGDRNEKLFF | TGTGCCAGCAGTTTCGGAGACAGAAATGAAAAACTGTTTTTT
TRBJ2-7 | 13 | - | TRBV3-1/TRBV3-2 | - | CASSQDQGYEQYF | TGTGCCAGCAGCCAAGATCAGGGTTACGAGCAGTACTTC
TRBJ1-5 | 14 | - | TRBV19 | - | CASSTDSLNQPQHF | TGTGCCAGTAGTACGGACAGCCTCAATCAGCCCCAGCATTTT
TRBJ2-1 | 13 | - | TRBV15 | TRBD2 | CATSSGPYNEQFF | TGTGCCACCAGTAGCGGGCCCTACAATGAGCAGTTCTTC
TRBJ2-5 | 14 | - | TRBV2 | - | CASSEGEYQETQYF | TGTGCCAGCAGTGAAGGAGAGTACCAAGAGACCCAGTACTTC
TRBJ2-7 | 14 | - | TRBV2 | - | CASRAGMTTYEQYF | TGTGCCAGCAGGGCCGGGATGACTACCTACGAGCAGTACTTC
TRBJ1-5 | 16 | many | TRBV19 | TRBD1 | CASSSRQGVSNQPQHF | TGTGCCAGTAGTTCTCGACAGGGGGTTAGCAATCAGCCCCAGCATTTT
TRBJ2-7 | 16 | - | TRBV6-5 | - | CASDYSSDRWYDEQYF | TGTGCCAGCGATTACTCATCCGACAGGTGGTATGACGAGCAGTACTTC
TRBJ1-6 | 15 | - | TRBV28 | - | CASSLWTGWDSPLHF | TGTGCCAGCAGTTTATGGACAGGTTGGGATTCACCCCTCCACTTT
TRBJ2-7 | 15 | - | TRBV5-1 | - | CASSLAPSETYEQYF | TGCGCCAGCAGCTTGGCGCCTAGCGAGACCTACGAGCAGTACTTC
TRBJ2-5 | 12 | few | TRBV19 | - | CATRQAGETQYF | TGTGCCACTCGACAGGCGGGAGAGACCCAGTACTTC
TRBJ2-5 | 14 | - | TRBV28 | - | CASSYQTVVFAQYF | TGTGCCAGCAGTTACCAGACAGTGGTTTTTGCCCAGTACTTC
TRBJ1-2 | 13 | - | TRBV6-1 | - | CASREDGDYGYTF | TGTGCCAGCAGGGAAGACGGTGACTATGGCTACACCTTC
TRBJ1-1 | 15 | - | TRBV15 | TRBD1 | CATSRGTAPNTEAFF | TGTGCCACCAGCAGGGGGACAGCACCTAACACTGAAGCTTTCTTT
TRBJ2-7 | 13 | - | TRBV5-1 | - | CASSRDIDYEQYF | TGCGCCAGCAGCCGGGACATTGACTACGAGCAGTACTTC
TRBJ2-3 | 13 | - | TRBV27 | - | CASSLRTQGTQYF | TGTGCCAGCAGTTTGCGGACCCAGGGTACGCAGTATTTT
TRBJ2-3 | 15 | once | TRBV18 | - | CASTYDREATDTQYF | TGTGCCAGCACCTACGACAGGGAGGCCACAGATACGCAGTATTTT
TRBJ2-7 | 14 | - | TRBV7-9 | TRBD2 | CASSFSGTSGEQYF | TGTGCCAGCAGCTTCTCCGGGACTAGCGGCGAGCAGTACTTC
TRBJ2-2 | 13 | - | TRBV28 | TRBD2 | CASFQRESGELFF | TGTGCCAGCTTTCAGCGGGAGTCCGGGGAGCTGTTTTTT
TRBJ1-1 | 13 | once | TRBV28 | TRBD1 | CASSLGQYTEAFF | TGTGCCAGCAGTTTGGGACAGTACACTGAAGCTTTCTTT
TRBJ2-5 | 14 | - | TRBV2 | - | CASSGGNREETQYF | TGTGCCAGCAGTGGCGGGAATCGTGAAGAGACCCAGTACTTC
TRBJ1-1 | 15 | few | TRBV18 | - | CASSPQQGSDTEAFF | TGTGCCAGCTCACCACAGCAGGGGTCGGACACTGAAGCTTTCTTT